This entry lists 26 T cell receptor beta chains sequenced from one sample in a study of sequential checkpoint blockade in melanoma. Data came from immunoSEQ multiplex PCR; TCRdb stores just in-frame clones and leaves some out. The table lists about 10,000 clones, approximately 82% of them singletons. Treatment here: randomized to nivolumab then ipilimumab (arm A) or the reverse (arm B). Specimen: CD8+ T cells sorted from blood (inferred from file names), collected from a patient given nivolumab and ipilimumab in sequence. The receptor set was obtained from a human donor with melanoma.

The chain joins TRBV30 to TRBJ1-2; the D is unclear. V lost 1 base to trimming and J lost 4 bases, with 10 bases between them. The length of the CDR3 is 13 residues. Germline values: CDR1 GTSNPN, CDR2 SVGIG (reference sequence). CDR3 region: CAWSGAGTYGYTF. The CDR3 DNA reads as TGTGCCTGGAGTGGGGCGGGAACCTATGGCTACACCTTC.

By share of the sample, this clone is medium-sized. This rearrangement joins TRBV28 to TRBJ2-1, with 13 bases that match TRBD2. CDR3 length: 14 amino acids. The V gene end was trimmed by 5 bases and the J gene end by 9 bases; junction bases not matched to a gene: 4. CDR1 and CDR2 (germline): MDHEN, SYDVKM. The DNA of the CDR3 is TGTGCCAGCAGTGTGACTAGCGGGAGGTTTGAGCAGTTCTTC. This sequence encodes CASSVTSGRFEQFF.

This rearrangement joins TRBV9 to TRBJ2-7; the D gene is possibly TRBD2 (5 bases). With 3 bases removed from V and 7 bases from J, the gap between germline ends came to 26 bases. The CDR3 contains 17 residues. Germline assignment: CDR1 SGDLS and CDR2 YYNGEE. CDR3: CASSASAVAPDPREQYF. CDR3 nucleotides: TGTGCCAGCAGCGCCTCGGCGGTAGCGCCCGACCCGAGGGAGCAGTACTTC.

The count of this clone is one. The V call is TRBV7-9, the J call TRBJ2-1; 9 positions agree with TRBD1. The CDR3 is made up of 15 amino acids. CDR1 is SEHNR, CDR2 FQNEAQ, per germline (reference sequence). V was clipped by 4 bases and J by 8 bases; unmatched bases: 9. CDR3 sequence (DNA): TGTGCCAGCAGCTCCCGGGACAGGGTTTTCGATGAGCAGTTCTTC. Amino acid sequence: CASSSRDRVFDEQFF.

The CDR3 sequence is CASSYRQGASETQYF. CDR3 coding DNA: TGCGCCAGCAGCTACCGACAGGGGGCATCGGAGACCCAGTACTTC. This chain uses TRBV4-1 with TRBJ2-5, with 10 bases that match TRBD1. The germline V gene encodes CDR1 MGHRA and CDR2 YSYEKL. V shed 5 bases and J 5 bases; nucleotides not matched to a gene: 8. This CDR3 comprises 15 residues.

This chain links TRBV27 with TRBJ2-5; D may be TRBD1 (6 bases). In germline, CDR1 is MNHEY, CDR2 SMNVEV (reference sequence). This CDR3 is built from 14 residues. The V end was cut by 4 bases, the J end by 5 bases, with 14 bases between. The CDR3 DNA follows: TGTGCCAGCAGTTGGGTGGGGGCCCGGGAGACCCAGTACTTC. Its translation is CASSWVGARETQYF.

Only one count was recorded for this clone. The gene calls are TRBV10-2 and TRBJ2-7, with 7 bases lining up with TRBD1. The ends lost 5 bases at V and 0 bases at J; junction bases unmatched: 1. The CDR3 has 13 residues. Germline-derived CDR1 and CDR2 are WSHSY and SAAADI. The CDR3 spells CASSTGASYEQYF. The CDR3 DNA follows: TGCGCCAGCAGTACAGGGGCCTCCTACGAGCAGTACTTC.

This clone appeared a single time. Other DNA variants within this sample encode the same CDR3. The chain combines TRBV4-3 with TRBJ2-2; 15 bases map to TRBD2. Germline CDR1 and CDR2: LGHNA and YSLEER. CDR3 length: 18 amino acids. J gave up 3 bases and V 4 bases, and 6 bases lay outside the gene matches. CDR3 residues: CASSPGLAGGPDTGELFF. The DNA of the CDR3 is TGCGCCAGCAGCCCCGGACTAGCGGGAGGGCCTGACACCGGGGAGCTGTTTTTT.

This rearrangement joins TRBV10-1 to TRBJ2-2, with D unresolved. Trimming stripped 2 bases from V and 4 bases from J, with 5 bases between. This CDR3 contains 13 residues. Germline CDR1 and CDR2: WNHNN and SYGVQD (reference sequence). The CDR3 sequence: CASSEGLTGELFF. In DNA, the CDR3 is TGCGCCAGCAGTGAGGGGCTCACCGGGGAGCTGTTTTTT.

The rearrangement uses TRBV11-1 and TRBJ2-7, with TRBD2 matching 7 bases. The CDR3 extends over 13 amino acids. J gave up 6 bases and V 5 bases, and 7 bases lay outside the gene matches. In germline, CDR1 is SGHAT, CDR2 FQDESV (reference sequence). In nucleotides, the CDR3 is TGTGCCAGCAGCCGGGACTACCCCACCGAGCAGTACTTC. Amino acid sequence: CASSRDYPTEQYF. Variable domain in full (rest from reference TRBV11-1 and TRBJ2-7): EAEVAQSPRYKITEKSQAVAFWCDPISGHATLYWYRQILGQGPELLVQFQDESVVDDSQLPKDRFSAERLKGVDSTLKIQPAELGDSAMYLCASSRDYPTEQYFGPGTRLTVT.

The chain has TRBV19 and TRBJ2-1, with D maybe TRBD2 (6 bases). V was trimmed by 3 bases and J by 8 bases, leaving 20 bases between them. This CDR3 has 16 amino acids. CDR1 is LNHDA, CDR2 SQIVND, per germline (reference sequence). Here the CDR3 reads CASSIEAGLLGDEQFF. The CDR3 coding sequence is TGTGCCAGTAGTATCGAGGCGGGACTCTTGGGAGATGAGCAGTTCTTC. The whole variable domain, filled in from reference TRBV19 and TRBJ2-1, reads DGGITQSPKYLFRKEGQNVTLSCEQNLNHDAMYWYRQDPGQGLRLIYYSQIVNDFQKGDIAEGYSVSREKKESFPLTVTSAQKNPTAFYLCASSIEAGLLGDEQFFGPGTRLTVL.

The rearrangement joins TRBV13 to TRBJ2-2, with D possibly TRBD2 on 5 matching bases. The germline CDR1 and CDR2 sequences are PRHDT and FYEKMQ (reference sequence). The V end lost 5 bases, the J end lost 3 bases, and 16 bases lay between the germline ends. The CDR3 is made up of 16 amino acids. CDR3 protein: CASSLTGFKDTGELFF. The CDR3, as DNA: TGTGCCAGCAGCCTCACGGGGTTCAAGGACACCGGGGAGCTGTTTTTT.

This clone was seen a single time. The CDR3 DNA sequence: TGCAGCGTTGAAGGCGGAAACGACTCCTACGAGCAGTACTTC. Translation: CSVEGGNDSYEQYF. J is TRBJ2-7 and V is TRBV29-1; D gene unclear. Deletions cut 1 base from V and 0 bases from J, with 10 bases between. CDR1 is SQVTM and CDR2 is ANQGSEA in the germline V gene. The CDR3 consists of 14 residues.

The chain recombines TRBV5-1 with TRBJ1-3; TRBD1 might be the D (6 bases). The CDR3 has 16 residues. Germline CDR1 reads SGHRS; CDR2 reads YFSETQ. Trimming took 3 bases from V and 0 from J, leaving 13 bases between them. The CDR3 loop is CASSSGGGGSGNTIYF. In DNA form, the CDR3 reads TGCGCCAGCAGCTCCGGGGGGGGCGGCTCTGGAAACACCATATATTTT. The variable domain in full, with the rest retrieved from reference TRBV5-1 and TRBJ1-3, is KAGVTQTPRYLIKTRGQQVTLSCSPISGHRSVSWYQQTPGQGLQFLFEYFSETQRNKGNFPGRFSGRQFSNSRSEMNVSTLELGDSALYLCASSSGGGGSGNTIYFGEGSWLTVV.

The genes are TRBV7-2 and TRBJ2-3, with TRBD1 as a possible D gene (6 bases). This CDR3 contains 14 residues. V was cut by 5 bases and J by 2 bases, with 11 bases left in between. Germline assignment: CDR1 SGHTA and CDR2 FQGNSA. DNA of the CDR3: TGTGCCAGCAGCCCGGACAGTAACACAGATACGCAGTATTTT. Translation: CASSPDSNTDTQYF.

This chain joins TRBV28 and TRBJ2-5, with 7 nucleotides matching TRBD1. CDR1 is MDHEN and CDR2 is SYDVKM in the germline V gene. The J segment lost 5 bases and the V segment lost 1 base, leaving 10 bases of the junction unmatched. CDR3 size: 16 residues. This chain's CDR3 is CASSLSTGDVAETQYF. Here the CDR3 DNA reads TGTGCCAGCAGTTTATCCACAGGGGACGTGGCGGAGACCCAGTACTTC.

The chain employs TRBV6-5 and TRBJ2-1, with 9 bases that match TRBD2. Looked up from germline, CDR1 is MNHEY and CDR2 is SVGAGI. The J segment lost 7 bases and the V segment lost 2 bases, leaving 3 bases of the junction unmatched. The CDR3 sequence is 14 residues long. The CDR3 region is CASSYVAGANEQFF. In nucleotides, the CDR3 is TGTGCCAGCAGTTACGTAGCGGGAGCGAATGAGCAGTTCTTC.

The genes are TRBV5-1 and TRBJ2-7; D possibly corresponds to TRBD2 (6 bases). CDR1 is SGHRS and CDR2 is YFSETQ in the germline V gene. The CDR3 totals 15 residues. The ends were cut back, 4 bases at V and 4 bases at J, with 18 bases in the middle. The CDR3 protein is CASSGATSRYYEQYF. As DNA, the CDR3 is TGCGCCAGCAGCGGCGCAACTAGCAGATATTACGAGCAGTACTTC.

The chain recombines TRBV19 with TRBJ1-5, with D possibly being TRBD1 (5 bases). Trimming took 5 bases from V and 6 from J, leaving 14 bases between them. CDR1 is LNHDA and CDR2 is SQIVND in the germline V gene (reference sequence). This CDR3 has 14 residues. CDR3 region: CASSPPGWGQPQHF. The CDR3 DNA is TGTGCCAGTAGTCCCCCAGGGTGGGGTCAGCCCCAGCATTTT.

The rearrangement uses TRBV15 and TRBJ2-1; 9 bases agree with TRBD2. The CDR3 is 14 residues long. The germline CDR1 and CDR2 sequences are LNHNV and YYDKDF (reference sequence). With 2 bases clipped from V and 6 bases from J, the junction kept 2 bases outside the gene matches. The CDR3 is CATSRLSGSNEQFF. CDR3 in DNA: TGTGCCACCAGCAGACTTAGCGGGAGCAATGAGCAGTTCTTC.

This rearrangement joins TRBV2 to TRBJ1-2; D is perhaps TRBD1 (6 bases). Germline CDR1 reads SNHLY; CDR2 reads FYNNEI. This CDR3 is 18 amino acids long. Trimming cost V 5 bases and J 3 bases, with 25 bases left between them. In DNA, the CDR3 is TGTGCCAGCAGTCAAATCCCGGGACAAAAGATCGGCCACTATGGCTACACCTTC. This encodes CASSQIPGQKIGHYGYTF. The variable domain in full, completed from reference TRBV2 and TRBJ1-2, reads EPEVTQTPSHQVTQMGQEVILRCVPISNHLYFYWYRQILGQKVEFLVSFYNNEISEKSEIFDDQFSVERPDGSNFTLKIRSTKLEDSAMYFCASSQIPGQKIGHYGYTFGSGTRLTVV.

The chain couples TRBV5-1 to TRBJ2-7; 8 nucleotides match TRBD2. The CDR3 length is 16 residues. Germline loops: CDR1 SGHRS, CDR2 YFSETQ. V shed 0 bases and J 6 bases; nucleotides not matched to a gene: 11. The CDR3 DNA sequence: TGCGCCAGCAGCTTGGCCGCGAGCGGGAGAACCATCGAGCAGTACTTC. Translating gives CASSLAASGRTIEQYF.

V gene TRBV28 combines with J gene TRBJ1-5; TRBD1 matches 7 bases. The CDR3 is made up of 15 amino acids. Looked up from germline, CDR1 is MDHEN and CDR2 is SYDVKM. Trimming took 4 bases from V and 4 from J; bases not matched to a gene: 7. CDR3 bases: TGTGCCAGCAGTTGGGACAGTTCACTAAATCAGCCCCAGCATTTT. This gives the protein CASSWDSSLNQPQHF.

V and J are TRBV6-5 and TRBJ2-7, with D unclear. This CDR3 comprises 14 residues. Trimming cost V 0 bases and J 3 bases, with 9 bases left between them. Germline loops: CDR1 MNHEY, CDR2 SVGAGI. The CDR3 nucleotides read TGTGCCAGCAGTTACTCGCGCATGGTCTACGAGCAGTACTTC. It encodes CASSYSRMVYEQYF.

This clone has just a few counts. J is TRBJ1-5 and V is TRBV2; the D gene is possibly TRBD1 (5 bases). The germline gives CDR1 SNHLY, CDR2 FYNNEI. Trimming pared 2 bases from V and 2 bases from J, leaving 13 bases between. The CDR3 spans 16 residues. The CDR3 is CASSETPGMGNQPQHF. The CDR3 region has the DNA TGTGCCAGCAGTGAAACACCAGGGATGGGCAATCAGCCCCAGCATTTT.

This chain joins TRBV28 and TRBJ2-5; D is uncertain. The CDR3 has 13 amino acids. Germline V CDR1 and CDR2: MDHEN, SYDVKM. V dropped 2 bases and J dropped 2 bases, with 6 bases sitting between them. The CDR3 DNA reads as TGTGCCAGCAGTTTACGCCTACAAGAGACCCAGTACTTC. Its translation is CASSLRLQETQYF.